Each of the 32 T cell receptor beta chains below was sequenced from the same sample in a study of blood T cell repertoires in COVID-19. Profiled with immunoSEQ multiplex PCR; TCRdb holds only in-frame clones, not every one. This table has tens of thousands of clones, roughly 87% appearing once. The specimen sequenced was peripheral blood. The receptors here all came from a man in his fifties or sixties with active COVID-19.

The genes are TRBV7-2 and TRBJ2-7, with a weak D call TRBD1 (6 bases). There are 15 residues in the CDR3. Trimming pared 1 base from V and 5 bases from J, leaving 15 bases between. CDR1 SGHTA and CDR2 FQGNSA come from the germline V gene. The CDR3 reads CASSLVGGSGDEQYF. CDR3 DNA sequence: TGTGCCAGCAGCTTAGTAGGGGGAAGTGGGGACGAGCAGTACTTC. Together with reference TRBV7-2 and TRBJ2-7, the CDR3 gives the full variable domain: GAGVSQSPSNKVTEKGKDVELRCDPISGHTALYWYRQSLGQGLEFLIYFQGNSAPDKSGLPSDRFSAERTGGSVSTLTIQRTQQEDSAVYLCASSLVGGSGDEQYFGPGTRLTVT.

The chain is built from TRBV18 and TRBJ2-1, with 10 bases identical to TRBD2. The CDR3 loop spans 15 amino acids. The J segment lost 6 bases and the V segment lost 3 bases, leaving 5 bases of the junction unmatched. Germline V CDR1 and CDR2: KGHSH, LQKENI. CDR3 in amino acids: CASSPGLAEGNEQFF. The CDR3 DNA reads TGTGCCAGCTCACCCGGACTAGCGGAGGGCAATGAGCAGTTCTTC.

The gene calls are TRBV27 and TRBJ1-4; a weak D match, TRBD1 (5 bases). V dropped 3 bases and J dropped 3 bases, with 17 bases sitting between them. The germline V gene encodes CDR1 MNHEY and CDR2 SMNVEV (reference sequence). The CDR3 is 17 residues long. This chain's CDR3 is CASSFRATGVPNEKLFF. The DNA for the CDR3 is TGTGCCAGCAGTTTCCGCGCGACGGGGGTTCCTAATGAAAAACTGTTTTTT. Based on the CDR3 plus reference TRBV27 and TRBJ1-4, the full variable domain is EAQVTQNPRYLITVTGKKLTVTCSQNMNHEYMSWYRQDPGLGLRQIYYSMNVEVTDKGDVPEGYKVSRKEKRNFPLILESPSPNQTSLYFCASSFRATGVPNEKLFFGSGTQLSVL.

The chain couples TRBV5-4 to TRBJ2-3, with 11 bases fitting TRBD2. Germline CDR1 is SGHNT and CDR2 is YYREEE (reference sequence). The CDR3 loop spans 16 amino acids. Germline trimming cut 1 base from V and 3 bases from J; bases unmatched to any gene: 4. CDR3 residues: CASSLRGLAETDTQYF. Written as DNA, the CDR3 is TGTGCCAGCAGCTTGAGGGGACTAGCGGAGACAGATACGCAGTATTTT.

The V and J genes are TRBV5-1 and TRBJ1-2; TRBD1 matches at 7 bases. Germline loops: CDR1 SGHRS, CDR2 YFSETQ. The CDR3 runs 13 residues. Trimming at V came to 0 bases and at J to 9 bases, leaving 5 bases not matched to a gene. The CDR3 DNA reads as TGCGCCAGCAGCTTGGCCACAGGGGATAGCTACACCTTC. This codes for CASSLATGDSYTF.

The DNA for the CDR3 is TGTGCCAGCAGCCCAGGAGGCCCCTACGAGCAGTACTTC. It encodes CASSPGGPYEQYF. The V and J genes are TRBV6-5 and TRBJ2-7; maybe TRBD2 (5 bases). Between the trimmed V and J ends, which lost 6 bases and 2 bases, there was a span of 11 bases. Germline V gene lookup returns CDR1 MNHEY and CDR2 SVGAGI. The CDR3 consists of 13 residues.

The chain links TRBV7-9 to TRBJ2-2, with 13 bases lining up with TRBD2. The CDR3 has 18 residues. Trimming cost V 8 bases and J 4 bases; bases outside gene matches: 13. Germline CDR1 reads SEHNR; CDR2 reads FQNEAQ (reference sequence). The CDR3 nucleotides are TGTGCCAGCGGGCTAACTAGCGGGAGGGCATTATCCACCGGGGAGCTGTTTTTT. It translates to CASGLTSGRALSTGELFF.

The chain uses TRBV6-5 and TRBJ2-7; 9 bases map to TRBD2. V shed 7 bases, J shed 2 bases, and the junction held 6 bases outside the gene matches. This CDR3 comprises 14 residues. Per the germline V gene, CDR1 is MNHEY and CDR2 is SVGAGI. CDR3 nucleotide sequence: TGTGCCAGCACTACCTTAGCGGGGGCCTACGAGCAGTACTTC. Its translation is CASTTLAGAYEQYF.

The rearrangement links TRBV7-2 to TRBJ2-3; 7 nucleotides match TRBD1. The V gene end was trimmed by 5 bases and the J gene end by 2 bases; junction bases not matched to a gene: 7. CDR1 SGHTA and CDR2 FQGNSA come from the germline V gene. There are 15 residues in the CDR3. The DNA for the CDR3 is TGTGCCAGCAGCGGCCGGACAGGCTACACAGATACGCAGTATTTT. Its translation: CASSGRTGYTDTQYF. The variable domain in full, completed from reference TRBV7-2 and TRBJ2-3, reads GAGVSQSPSNKVTEKGKDVELRCDPISGHTALYWYRQSLGQGLEFLIYFQGNSAPDKSGLPSDRFSAERTGGSVSTLTIQRTQQEDSAVYLCASSGRTGYTDTQYFGPGTRLTVL.

The chain employs TRBV15 and TRBJ2-5; 11 bases match TRBD1. The CDR3 has 16 amino acids. Trimming removed 3 bases from V and 4 bases from J; junction bases left unmatched: 7. Germline V gene data show CDR1 as LNHNV and CDR2 as YYDKDF (reference sequence). CDR3 in DNA: TGTGCCACCAGCAGCCCGCCGGGACAGGGGGTAGAGACCCAGTACTTC. Translating gives CATSSPPGQGVETQYF.

The chain couples TRBV28 to TRBJ2-3; TRBD2 matches at 7 bases. This CDR3 is built from 17 residues. Losses at the gene ends were 9 bases for V and 3 bases for J; bases not matched to a gene: 18. Germline V gene lookup returns CDR1 MDHEN and CDR2 SYDVKM. CDR3 bases: TGTGCCAGTGTCAGGCCGCGGGGGTCGGCAGGGACAGATACGCAGTATTTT. Amino acids: CASVRPRGSAGTDTQYF.

V gene TRBV28 combines with J gene TRBJ1-2; 8 positions agree with TRBD1. The CDR3 totals 15 residues. V dropped 6 bases and J dropped 2; count of bases not matched to a gene: 8. From germline, CDR1 is MDHEN and CDR2 SYDVKM. Here the CDR3 reads CASRLTGQGNYGYTF. DNA of the CDR3: TGTGCCAGCAGACTAACCGGACAGGGAAACTATGGCTACACCTTC.

V usage is TRBV9 and J usage is TRBJ2-7; D may be TRBD2 (5 bases). The V end was cut by 4 bases, the J end by 2 bases, with 10 bases between. This CDR3 spans 13 amino acids. Germline CDR1 reads SGDLS; CDR2 reads YYNGEE. The CDR3 DNA is TGTGCCAGCAGCTTCCCGGGGACCTACGAGCAGTACTTC. Its protein is CASSFPGTYEQYF.

The chain uses TRBV5-6 and TRBJ2-3, with TRBD2 identical over 12 bases. Germline V gene lookup returns CDR1 SGHDT and CDR2 YYEEEE. V trimming: 1 base; J trimming: 2 bases; junction bases outside the gene matches: 5. This CDR3 has 17 residues. DNA of the CDR3: TGTGCCAGCAGCTTGAAGGCTAGCGGGGGGGCCACAGATACGCAGTATTTT. Protein product: CASSLKASGGATDTQYF.

This chain uses TRBV28 with TRBJ1-5; TRBD1 might be the D (6 bases). CDR1 MDHEN and CDR2 SYDVKM come from the germline V gene. The CDR3 contains 14 residues. Trimming removed 6 bases at V and 6 bases at J, with 15 bases between. The DNA of the CDR3 is TGTGCCAGCAGAATAACCACAGGGACTCAGCCCCAGCATTTT. This codes for CASRITTGTQPQHF.

The chain couples TRBV19 to TRBJ1-1; 8 bases agree with TRBD1. The length of the CDR3 is 17 residues. The germline gives CDR1 LNHDA, CDR2 SQIVND (reference sequence). Trimming removed 2 bases from V and 4 bases from J; junction bases left unmatched: 12. The CDR3 reads CASSITGGQGWGTEAFF. CDR3 DNA sequence: TGTGCCAGTAGTATAACAGGAGGACAGGGCTGGGGCACTGAAGCTTTCTTT. The entire variable domain, with the rest obtained from reference TRBV19 and TRBJ1-1, is as follows: DGGITQSPKYLFRKEGQNVTLSCEQNLNHDAMYWYRQDPGQGLRLIYYSQIVNDFQKGDIAEGYSVSREKKESFPLTVTSAQKNPTAFYLCASSITGGQGWGTEAFFGQGTRLTVV.

The chain recombines TRBV10-3 with TRBJ2-7; D is unresolved. Per the germline V gene, CDR1 is ENHRY and CDR2 is SYGVKD. With 2 bases removed from V and 3 bases from J, the gap between germline ends came to 11 bases. The CDR3 is 14 residues long. In DNA, the CDR3 is TGTGCCATCAGTGAGGCTAGAGGTGACTACGAGCAGTACTTC. Protein sequence: CAISEARGDYEQYF.

This rearrangement joins TRBV12-3 or TRBV12-4 to TRBJ2-5, with 7 bases identical to TRBD1. The length of the CDR3 is 13 residues. Germline trimming cut 4 bases from V and 5 bases from J; bases unmatched to any gene: 4. The CDR3 DNA reads as TGTGCCAGCAGTTACAGGGGCCGGGAGACCCAGTACTTC. Encoded protein: CASSYRGRETQYF.

The chain joins TRBV7-2 to TRBJ2-3, with 13 nucleotides matching TRBD2. V shed 4 bases and J 2 bases; nucleotides not matched to a gene: 3. The length of the CDR3 is 16 residues. CDR1 is SGHTA, CDR2 FQGNSA, per germline. CDR3 coding DNA: TGTGCCAGCAGCTCGACTAGCGGGGGGCTCACAGATACGCAGTATTTT. Translated: CASSSTSGGLTDTQYF.

The chain is built from TRBV7-6 and TRBJ1-2, with D hard to call. CDR1 is SGHVS and CDR2 is FNYEAQ in the germline V gene. Trimming stripped 2 bases from V and 7 bases from J, with 17 bases between. This CDR3 has 15 amino acids. CDR3 bases: TGTGCCAGCAGCTTACCCGGGAGGCGACGAACTGGCTACACCTTC. Encoded protein: CASSLPGRRRTGYTF.

The V call is TRBV7-2, the J call TRBJ2-3; the match to TRBD2 covers 8 bases. The J segment lost 6 bases and the V segment lost 5 bases, leaving 10 bases of the junction unmatched. This CDR3 has 15 residues. CDR1 is SGHTA and CDR2 is FQGNSA in the germline V gene. CDR3 sequence (DNA): TGTGCCAGCAGCCCCCGGGGGGGGGAGGGGGATACGCAGTATTTT. Translating gives CASSPRGGEGDTQYF.

This clone was counted once. The gene calls are TRBV28 and TRBJ2-2, with TRBD1 matching 7 bases. CDR1 and CDR2 (germline): MDHEN, SYDVKM. The V and J ends lost 6 bases and 0 bases, in that order; junction bases with no gene match: 7. The CDR3 has 16 amino acids. The CDR3, as DNA: TGTGCCAGCAGCCCAGGGGACAGCTCGAACACCGGGGAGCTGTTTTTT. Residues: CASSPGDSSNTGELFF.

V gene TRBV28 combines with J gene TRBJ1-2, with 9 bases aligning to TRBD1. Trimming took 4 bases from V and 6 from J; bases not matched to a gene: 6. From germline, CDR1 is MDHEN and CDR2 SYDVKM. The CDR3 covers 14 residues. CDR3 loop: CASSSGQGRDGYTF. In DNA, the CDR3 is TGTGCCAGCAGTTCCGGACAGGGGCGGGATGGCTACACCTTC.

The chain carries TRBV2 and TRBJ2-3; 9 nucleotides line up with TRBD1. Trimming at V came to 6 bases and at J to 2 bases, leaving 6 bases not matched to a gene. The CDR3 loop spans 15 amino acids. CDR1 and CDR2 from the germline V gene are SNHLY and FYNNEI. The CDR3 DNA reads as TGTGCCAGCAGCTCCGGACAGGGGAACACAGATACGCAGTATTTT. It translates to CASSSGQGNTDTQYF.

This clone has just one count. This CDR3 reads CATSIDRVVDYGYTF. The CDR3 nucleotides are TGTGCCACCAGCATAGACAGGGTGGTTGACTATGGCTACACCTTC. J is TRBJ1-2 and V is TRBV15, with 7 nucleotides matching TRBD1. Trimming took 4 bases from V and 3 from J; bases not matched to a gene: 8. Per the germline V gene, CDR1 is LNHNV and CDR2 is YYDKDF (reference sequence). This CDR3 has 15 amino acids.

V usage is TRBV5-1 and J usage is TRBJ2-2, with D possibly matching TRBD2 (6 bases). Trimming removed 2 bases from V and 1 base from J, with 12 bases in between. CDR3 size: 16 residues. CDR1 and CDR2 (germline): SGHRS, YFSETQ. DNA for the CDR3: TGCGCCAGCAGCTTTACCCCAGCGGGGAACACCGGGGAGCTGTTTTTT. It translates to CASSFTPAGNTGELFF.

The chain joins TRBV9 to TRBJ2-4, with 8 bases identical to TRBD1. Losses at the gene ends were 4 bases for V and 4 bases for J; bases not matched to a gene: 7. CDR3 length equals 15 residues. In germline, CDR1 is SGDLS, CDR2 YYNGEE. This CDR3 reads CASSPRQGPKNIQYF. The CDR3 coding sequence is TGTGCCAGCAGCCCAAGACAGGGGCCGAAAAACATTCAGTACTTC.

The chain links TRBV30 to TRBJ1-1, with 10 positions matching TRBD1. Germline CDR1 is GTSNPN and CDR2 is SVGIG (reference sequence). The length of the CDR3 is 17 residues. J was trimmed by 2 bases and V by 2 bases; bases with no gene match: 11. DNA for the CDR3: TGTGCCTGGAGTAACCAGAAGACAGGGGGCTTAAACACTGAAGCTTTCTTT. Its translation: CAWSNQKTGGLNTEAFF.

This clone was seen only once. The chain has TRBV14 and TRBJ1-1; possible D gene TRBD1, 6 bases. The CDR3 length is 12 residues. Looked up from germline, CDR1 is SGHDN and CDR2 is FVKESK. V lost 8 bases to trimming and J lost 0 bases, with 7 bases between them. The DNA of the CDR3 is TGTGCCAGCGGACAGATGAACACTGAAGCTTTCTTT. This gives the protein CASGQMNTEAFF.

The table lists this clone with a few counts. The chain recombines TRBV6-1 with TRBJ1-4; 8 bases agree with TRBD1. Germline CDR1 MNHNS, CDR2 SASEGT. This CDR3 spans 15 amino acids. Unmatched junction bases numbered 5, after V lost 3 bases and J lost 5 bases. The CDR3 nucleotides read TGTGCCAGCAGTGAGGGACAGGCACCCAATGAAAAACTGTTTTTT. This sequence encodes CASSEGQAPNEKLFF.

The rearrangement links TRBV28 to TRBJ1-6; D unresolved. The CDR3 has 15 amino acids. Germline lookup yields CDR1 MDHEN and CDR2 SYDVKM. Deletions cut 8 bases from V and 5 bases from J, with 16 bases between. This CDR3 is CASRLDSRDNSPLHF. CDR3 bases: TGTGCCAGCCGACTTGACTCCCGAGATAATTCACCCCTCCACTTT.

This chain links TRBV7-9 with TRBJ1-1, with D tentatively TRBD1 (6 bases). Germline V gives CDR1 SEHNR, CDR2 FQNEAQ (reference sequence). V dropped 6 bases and J dropped 5 bases, with 10 bases sitting between them. CDR3 length equals 12 residues. In DNA, the CDR3 is TGTGCCAGCAGGAACAGGGCGACTGAAGCTTTCTTT. Its protein is CASRNRATEAFF.